This T cell receptor beta chain was recorded in a study of OX40 agonist ivuxolimab in advanced cancers. Study details: Patients' therapy was ivuxolimab, an antibody that acts as an agonist of OX40 (CD134). Study outcomes and limitations: No determination was made of the antigen specificity of the expanded peripheral T cells. Normalized T-cell clonal expansion was also low in a subset of nonresponders.

Autoimmune disease history or systemic immunosuppression was exclusionary. Turning to this clone: What it recognizes is unknown.

Germline values: CDR1 SGHAT, CDR2 FQNNGV. This CDR3 is built from 13 residues. Deletions cut 5 bases from V and 3 bases from J, with 10 bases between. Libraries were prepared by immunoSEQ multiplex PCR; TCRdb keeps only in-frame clonotypes and omits some of them. Seen here are under 55,000 clones, more than 70% observed once, and the top ten hold around 16%. The sequence was obtained from an adult with an advanced solid tumor such as melanoma, head and neck, liver or kidney cancer. The specimen was CD4+ or CD8+ T cells sorted from blood, collected in a trial of the OX40 agonist ivuxolimab. The chain employs TRBV11-2 and TRBJ1-2; D uncertain. CDR3 sequence: CASSLGKDYGYTF. The CDR3, as DNA: TGTGCCAGCAGCCTCGGGAAGGACTATGGCTACACCTTC.